The 5 T cell receptor beta chains given below trace back to one sample, sequenced in a study of OX40 agonist ivuxolimab in advanced cancers. The repertoire was sequenced with immunoSEQ multiplex PCR; TCRdb's copy has only in-frame clones and lacks some. This table has over 50,000 clones, 80% to 90% appearing once. Sequenced here: CD4+ or CD8+ T cells sorted from blood, sampled in a trial of the OX40 agonist ivuxolimab. The receptors stem from an adult with an advanced solid tumor such as melanoma, head and neck, liver or kidney cancer.

V gene TRBV10-3 combines with J gene TRBJ1-1; the D gene is possibly TRBD1 (5 bases). Trimming shortened V by 6 bases and J by 3 bases, and 14 bases separated the two germline ends. From germline, CDR1 is ENHRY and CDR2 SYGVKD. This CDR3 contains 14 residues. The CDR3 loop is CAIRVRAEDTEAFF. In DNA, the CDR3 is TGTGCCATCAGAGTCAGGGCAGAGGACACTGAAGCTTTCTTT.

The chain is built from TRBV7-2 and TRBJ2-1; the D is unclear. CDR3 length equals 16 residues. Trimming removed 4 bases at V and 0 bases at J, with 13 bases between. Germline CDR1 and CDR2: SGHTA and FQGNSA. The CDR3 is CASSSTMQSSYNEQFF. The CDR3 DNA reads as TGTGCCAGCAGCTCAACCATGCAGAGCTCCTACAATGAGCAGTTCTTC.

The V call is TRBV28, the J call TRBJ2-3; the match to TRBD2 covers 7 bases. There are 15 residues in the CDR3. V lost 4 bases, J lost 4 bases, and 8 bases stayed unmatched. CDR1 is MDHEN, CDR2 SYDVKM, per germline. Here the CDR3 reads CASSYGGFGPDTQYF. The CDR3 DNA follows: TGTGCCAGCAGTTACGGGGGGTTCGGGCCAGATACGCAGTATTTT.

The rearrangement joins TRBV10-3 to TRBJ1-1; 7 bases fit TRBD1. J gave up 4 bases and V 7 bases, and 3 bases lay outside the gene matches. The CDR3 runs 12 residues. Germline V CDR1 and CDR2: ENHRY, SYGVKD. CDR3 sequence reads: CAITQGGTEAFF. The CDR3 DNA sequence: TGTGCCATCACCCAGGGGGGCACTGAAGCTTTCTTT.

Here the CDR3 reads CASSLASWGASTDTQYF. The CDR3, as DNA: TGCGCCAGCAGCTTGGCTTCGTGGGGGGCGAGCACAGATACGCAGTATTTT. The genes are TRBV5-1 and TRBJ2-3; D may be TRBD1 or TRBD2 (6 bases each). Trimming cost V 0 bases and J 0 bases, with 14 bases left between them. Germline CDR1 SGHRS, CDR2 YFSETQ. This CDR3 comprises 17 residues.